Reported below is one TCR beta chain. Its antigen remains unknown. The data were taken from a study of cytomegalovirus exposure and HLA in healthy donors. Study-wide findings and caveats: On later analysis, the bulk of CMV-associated TCR beta chains appeared to be HLA-restricted. According to reports, the classifier identified cytomegalovirus status with high specificity and sensitivity.

Germline V lookup: CDR1 SGHDT, CDR2 YYEEEE. The CDR3 contains 15 residues. 13 Jbeta primers and 60 Vbeta primers were used for the PCR. Using immunoSEQ multiplex PCR, the repertoire was profiled, and TCRdb retains in-frame clones only, with some absent. The sample carries some 140,000 clones, less than 85% recorded once. The sample taken for sequencing was PBMCs. The clonotype was recovered from a woman in her 50s in good health and CMV-seropositive. The gene calls are TRBV5-6 and TRBJ2-5; 8 positions match TRBD1. The DNA end is a closer match to TRBJ2-7, so the J assignment may be wrong. In DNA form, the CDR3 reads TGTGCCAGCAGGGGGACAGGCGAACCGGTCCACGAGCAGTACTTC. Translation: CASRGTGEPVHEQYF.